This T cell receptor (beta chain) is from a study of T cells in Graves' hyperthyroidism and ophthalmopathy. Newly diagnosed hyperthyroidism patients aged 18 to 65 years had disease lasting under 2 months. Patients were excluded because of uncontrolled infection, other autoimmune disease, pregnancy or lactation. 9.5 to 10 ml fresh peripheral blood yielded the PBMCs. RNA transcripts yielded amplified TCR beta CDR3 regions. The primer set for the first-round RT-PCR of the TCR CDR3 was HTBI. MiXCR was run by TCRdb on the multiplex PCR reads, yielding one entry per CDR3 protein. The sample holds roughly 750,000 distinct CDR3 sequences, about 16% seen once. Germline CDR1 MDHEN, CDR2 SYDVKM. V was trimmed by 3 bases and J by 2 bases, leaving 9 bases between them. The CDR3 totals 14 residues. This clonotype occurred many times.

This TCR was sampled from a man younger than 35 with Graves' hyperthyroidism. The sequencing input was blood. The chain links TRBV28 to TRBJ2-3; TRBD1 is a possible D gene (5 bases). The CDR3 region has the DNA TGTGCCAGCAGTTTGGGGCAGCCCACAGATACGCAGTATTTT. It specifies CASSLGQPTDTQYF.